This T cell receptor (beta chain) was recovered during a study of T cell responses to AZD1222 COVID-19 vaccine. Overall study findings and caveats: Nearly half of spike-specific TCRs reportedly target variant regions that are unmutated in the B.1.351 and B.1.1.7 variants.

Profiled with immunoSEQ multiplex PCR; TCRdb holds only in-frame clones, not every one. The table records 100,000 to 150,000 clones, around 90% of them present only once. CDR3 length: 15 residues. V was cut by 1 base and J by 4 bases, with 11 bases left in between. Germline-derived CDR1 and CDR2 are SGHTA and FQGTGA. In regard to this clone: Its antigen is still unknown.

This chain joins TRBV7-3 and TRBJ2-1; either TRBD1 or TRBD2 may fit D (6 bases each). Material: peripheral blood, obtained on day 0 of AZD1222 vaccination. The TCR comes from an adult in good health. CDR3 amino acids: CASSLMEGGYNEQFF. CDR3 in DNA: TGTGCCAGCAGCTTAATGGAGGGGGGATACAATGAGCAGTTCTTC. The whole variable domain, remainder taken from reference TRBV7-3 and TRBJ2-1, is GAGVSQTPSNKVTEKGKYVELRCDPISGHTALYWYRQSLGQGPEFLIYFQGTGAADDSGLPNDRFFAVRPEGSVSTLKIQRTERGDSAVYLCASSLMEGGYNEQFFGPGTRLTVL.